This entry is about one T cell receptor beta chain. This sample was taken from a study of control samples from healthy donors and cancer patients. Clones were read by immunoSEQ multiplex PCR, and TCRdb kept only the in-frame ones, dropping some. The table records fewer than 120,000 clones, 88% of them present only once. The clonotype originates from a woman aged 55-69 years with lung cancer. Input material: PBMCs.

The CDR3 spells CSVYTSGGAKNIQYF. Here the CDR3 DNA reads TGCAGCGTGTACACTAGCGGGGGGGCCAAAAACATTCAGTACTTC. The chain carries TRBV29-1 and TRBJ2-4, with 12 bases that match TRBD2. Per germline, CDR1 SQVTM and CDR2 ANQGSEA. V lost 6 bases and J lost 1; bases outside the gene matches: 4. The CDR3 runs 15 residues. The entire variable domain, with the rest obtained from reference TRBV29-1 and TRBJ2-4, is as follows: SAVISQKPSRDICQRGTSLTIQCQVDSQVTMMFWYRQQPGQSLTLIATANQGSEATYESGFVIDKFPISRPNLTFSTLTVSNMSPEDSSIYLCSVYTSGGAKNIQYFGAGTRLSVL.